The source of this T cell receptor (beta chain) is a study of blood T cell repertoires in COVID-19. There are 14 residues in the CDR3. Germline-derived CDR1 and CDR2 are MNHEY and SVGEGT. V lost 5 bases to trimming and J lost 1 base, with 11 bases between them. Using immunoSEQ multiplex PCR, the repertoire was profiled, and TCRdb retains in-frame clones only, with some absent. The data contain a few hundred thousand clones, roughly 84% of them singletons. This TCR came from a woman between 25 and 40 years old who had recovered from COVID-19. Material for sequencing was PBMCs or T cells enriched from blood (not recorded which). This rearrangement joins TRBV6-2 or TRBV6-3 to TRBJ2-5; the D gene is possibly TRBD2 (6 bases). The CDR3 DNA follows: TGTGCCAGCAGTAGGACTAACCCCCAAGAGACCCAGTACTTC. Translated, it gives CASSRTNPQETQYF.